The 24 T cell receptor beta chains in this list originate from one sample, sequenced in a study of blood T cell repertoires in COVID-19 (dated by TCRdb to 2018 to 2020). Libraries came from the immunoSEQ multiplex PCR assay. This immuneACCESS table, as held by TCRdb, lists in-frame sequences with V and J called but not all clones. Of the missing ones, under half trace to an unresolved V gene in checked studies; the others have no known cause. The sample includes around 250,000 clones, with 80% to 90% observed a single time. Of the sample, 6.6% falls within the top ten clones. Sample: PBMCs or T cells enriched from blood (not recorded which). These TCRs come from a woman aged 45 to 65 who had been exposed to COVID-19.

The rearrangement links TRBV5-1 to TRBJ2-1; the match to TRBD1 covers 11 bases. Losses at the gene ends were 3 bases for V and 6 bases for J; bases not matched to a gene: 5. CDR1 is SGHRS, CDR2 YFSETQ, per germline. The CDR3 runs 15 residues. The CDR3 nucleotides are TGCGCCAGCAGCTCCGCGGGACAGGGGGTCAATGAGCAGTTCTTC. Translated, it gives CASSSAGQGVNEQFF.

The rearrangement uses TRBV15 and TRBJ1-1; D is unresolved. V was shortened by 3 bases and J by 8 bases, with 10 bases between the two germline ends. The CDR3 is 12 residues long. Germline loops: CDR1 LNHNV, CDR2 YYDKDF (reference sequence). CDR3 sequence (DNA): TGTGCCACCAGCAGTACGGGGTTCGAAGCTTTCTTT. Residues: CATSSTGFEAFF.

The chain joins TRBV29-1 to TRBJ1-3; D uncertain. This CDR3 has 11 residues. The V and J ends lost 3 bases and 13 bases respectively, with 13 bases between them. The germline V gene encodes CDR1 SQVTM and CDR2 ANQGSEA. CDR3 sequence reads: CSVDERRGIYF. The DNA for the CDR3 is TGCAGCGTTGACGAACGTCGAGGGATATATTTT.

This clone has just one count. The rearrangement links TRBV19 to TRBJ2-3; the D gene is possibly TRBD1 (5 bases). Between the trimmed V and J ends, which lost 3 bases and 6 bases, there was a span of 16 bases. There are 15 residues in the CDR3. Germline V lookup: CDR1 LNHDA, CDR2 SQIVND (reference sequence). Here the CDR3 DNA reads TGTGCCAGTAGTATTGGGGCCCATTCACGGGATACGCAGTATTTT. It is translated as CASSIGAHSRDTQYF.

The rearrangement links TRBV19 to TRBJ1-5; TRBD1 is a possible D gene (5 bases). The CDR3 extends over 14 amino acids. The V end lost 6 bases, the J end lost 8 bases, and 17 bases lay between the germline ends. Germline CDR1 is LNHDA and CDR2 is SQIVND (reference sequence). The CDR3 bases are TGTGCCAGTAGCCAAGGGGCTTCGGCAAAGCCCCAGCATTTT. Protein product: CASSQGASAKPQHF.

This chain connects TRBV2 to TRBJ1-2; 8 bases fit TRBD1. This CDR3 contains 14 residues. V dropped 7 bases and J dropped 4; count of bases not matched to a gene: 8. Germline V CDR1 and CDR2: SNHLY, FYNNEI. This chain's CDR3 is CASTLDRAGYGYTF. In nucleotides, the CDR3 is TGTGCCAGCACCCTGGACAGGGCAGGCTATGGCTACACCTTC.

The chain uses TRBV18 and TRBJ1-3, with D uncertain. Germline loops: CDR1 KGHSH, CDR2 LQKENI. The CDR3 runs 16 residues. Trimming pared 3 bases from V and 0 bases from J, leaving 12 bases between. The CDR3 protein is CASSPDGSSSGNTIYF. The CDR3 bases are TGTGCCAGCTCACCGGACGGGAGTAGCTCTGGAAACACCATATATTTT. The whole variable domain, filled in from reference TRBV18 and TRBJ1-3, reads NAGVMQNPRHLVRRRGQEARLRCSPMKGHSHVYWYRQLPEEGLKFMVYLQKENIIDESGMPKERFSAEFPKEGPSILRIQQVVRGDSAAYFCASSPDGSSSGNTIYFGEGSWLTVV.

The CDR3 reads CASSLAGAYNSPLHF. The CDR3 region has the DNA TGTGCCAGCAGTCTCGCTGGGGCTTATAATTCACCCCTCCACTTT. This sequence joins TRBV28 and TRBJ1-6; D may be TRBD1 (5 bases). CDR3 length equals 15 residues. V lost 5 bases, J lost 4 bases, and 12 bases lay in between. CDR1 is MDHEN, CDR2 SYDVKM, per germline.

This clone has more than one count but fewer than ten. The gene calls are TRBV3-1 (or the pseudogene TRBV3-2) and TRBJ2-1; 8 bases map to TRBD2. CDR3 size: 16 residues. In germline, CDR1 is LGHDT, CDR2 YNNKEL (reference sequence). Germline trimming cut 0 bases from V and 6 bases from J; bases unmatched to any gene: 7. CDR3 protein: CASSQEWRGVLNEQFF. The CDR3 DNA reads TGTGCCAGCAGCCAAGAGTGGCGGGGGGTCCTCAATGAGCAGTTCTTC.

This clone was seen only a few times. This chain links TRBV10-3 with TRBJ1-2; tentative D call: TRBD1 (5 bases). This CDR3 is 14 amino acids long. V was cut by 1 base and J by 5 bases, with 11 bases left in between. The germline V gene has CDR1 ENHRY and CDR2 SYGVKD. The CDR3 sequence: CAISEYRSEYGYTF. In DNA form, the CDR3 reads TGTGCCATCAGTGAGTACAGGAGCGAATATGGCTACACCTTC.

The V and J genes are TRBV28 and TRBJ2-1; the D gene is possibly TRBD1 (5 bases). CDR3 length: 12 residues. Deletions cut 4 bases from V and 8 bases from J, with 9 bases between. Germline V gene data show CDR1 as MDHEN and CDR2 as SYDVKM. The CDR3 region has the DNA TGTGCCAGCAGTTCCACCAGGGATGAGCAGTTCTTC. Translation: CASSSTRDEQFF.

This sequence joins TRBV5-4 and TRBJ2-1, with TRBD2 matching 11 bases. CDR3 length equals 15 residues. The germline CDR1 and CDR2 sequences are SGHNT and YYREEE (reference sequence). V lost 1 base and J lost 5; bases outside the gene matches: 2. CDR3 in amino acids: CASSLTSGGHNEQFF. In DNA form, the CDR3 reads TGTGCCAGCAGCTTGACTAGCGGGGGCCACAATGAGCAGTTCTTC.

The V gene is TRBV7-3, the J gene TRBJ1-5; D is perhaps TRBD1 (6 bases). In germline, CDR1 is SGHTA, CDR2 FQGTGA. Trimming took off 4 bases at V and 4 bases at J, with 8 bases between the two ends. CDR3 size: 13 residues. The CDR3 nucleotides are TGTGCCAGCAGCTGGACAGTAAATCAGCCCCAGCATTTT. Translating gives CASSWTVNQPQHF. Using reference TRBV7-3 and TRBJ1-5 for the parts outside the CDR3, the full variable domain is GAGVSQTPSNKVTEKGKYVELRCDPISGHTALYWYRQSLGQGPEFLIYFQGTGAADDSGLPNDRFFAVRPEGSVSTLKIQRTERGDSAVYLCASSWTVNQPQHFGDGTRLSIL.

This chain's CDR3 is CASSYDRGRNLEAFF. CDR3 sequence (DNA): TGTGCCAGCAGTTACGACAGGGGGCGGAATTTGGAAGCTTTCTTT. The chain carries TRBV28 and TRBJ1-1; 10 bases fit TRBD1. Trimming removed 4 bases from V and 8 bases from J; junction bases left unmatched: 10. The CDR3 runs 15 residues. Germline-derived CDR1 and CDR2 are MDHEN and SYDVKM.

The chain combines TRBV27 with TRBJ1-1; no definite D call. Germline CDR1 is MNHEY and CDR2 is SMNVEV (reference sequence). The CDR3 consists of 15 residues. V lost 0 bases to trimming and J lost 1 base, with 9 bases between them. CDR3 bases: TGTGCCAGCAGTTTATCCCCTAGGAGGAACACTGAAGCTTTCTTT. Its translation: CASSLSPRRNTEAFF.

The J gene is TRBJ2-7, the V gene TRBV5-1, with D uncertain. The V gene's germline CDR1 is SGHRS and CDR2 YFSETQ. V lost 0 bases, J lost 3 bases, and 10 bases lay in between. This CDR3 has 14 residues. The CDR3 reads CASSLVPGGYEQYF. CDR3 bases: TGCGCCAGCAGCTTGGTCCCCGGCGGCTACGAGCAGTACTTC.

The chain is built from TRBV7-9 and TRBJ1-4; D remains unclear. Looked up from germline, CDR1 is SEHNR and CDR2 is FQNEAQ (reference sequence). Trimming removed 5 bases at V and 12 bases at J, with 19 bases between. The CDR3 covers 14 residues. This CDR3 reads CASSPFDLRRELFF. As DNA, the CDR3 is TGTGCCAGCAGCCCCTTCGACCTAAGGCGGGAACTGTTTTTT.

The genes are TRBV5-5 and TRBJ1-6; unclear D gene. CDR1 and CDR2 (germline): SGHKS, YYEKEE (reference sequence). The CDR3 is made up of 14 amino acids. Trimming left V 1 base short and J 9 bases short, with 11 bases between. The CDR3 is CASSLKPSGSPLHF. The DNA for the CDR3 is TGTGCCAGCAGCTTGAAACCCAGTGGTTCACCCCTCCACTTT.

The CDR3 DNA reads as TGTGCCAGCAGCTTAGCTGGGGGGAACTCTGGAAACACCATATATTTT. This sequence encodes CASSLAGGNSGNTIYF. The chain uses TRBV7-6 and TRBJ1-3; D perhaps matches TRBD1 (5 bases). Trimming shortened V by 0 bases and J by 0 bases, and 9 bases separated the two germline ends. Germline CDR1 SGHVS, CDR2 FNYEAQ. This CDR3 comprises 16 residues.

This clone was found a few times. The V gene is TRBV27, the J gene TRBJ2-2; 9 positions agree with TRBD1. The junction had 8 bases not matched to a gene; V was cut back by 5 bases and J by 4 bases. The CDR3 length is 16 residues. Germline-derived CDR1 and CDR2 are MNHEY and SMNVEV (reference sequence). CDR3 protein: CASSPNRGRITGELFF. The CDR3 nucleotides read TGTGCCAGCAGTCCTAACAGGGGGCGGATCACCGGGGAGCTGTTTTTT.

The V and J genes are TRBV9 and TRBJ1-3, with D perhaps TRBD1 (5 bases). CDR1 is SGDLS and CDR2 is YYNGEE in the germline V gene. The CDR3 length is 17 residues. V lost 0 bases and J 2 bases, leaving 15 bases between the germline ends. In DNA form, the CDR3 reads TGTGCCAGCAGCGTAGGACAGAACAAGAAGCCTGGAAACACCATATATTTT. Its translation: CASSVGQNKKPGNTIYF.

V and J are TRBV28 and TRBJ2-7, with 7 bases identical to TRBD1. This CDR3 has 15 amino acids. V trimming: 5 bases; J trimming: 3 bases; junction bases outside the gene matches: 10. The germline V gene encodes CDR1 MDHEN and CDR2 SYDVKM. CDR3 nucleotide sequence: TGTGCCAGCAGTCTAGGGACAGCTAAGCTCTACGAGCAGTACTTC. Translating gives CASSLGTAKLYEQYF.

The chain couples TRBV2 to TRBJ1-1; 7 bases are shared with TRBD1. Trimming at V came to 6 bases and at J to 2 bases, leaving 9 bases not matched to a gene. The germline V gene encodes CDR1 SNHLY and CDR2 FYNNEI. CDR3 length: 15 amino acids. CDR3 amino acids: CASRLRQGTNTEAFF. The CDR3 nucleotides are TGTGCCAGCAGACTCAGACAGGGCACAAACACTGAAGCTTTCTTT.

J is TRBJ2-7 and V is TRBV5-1, with TRBD1 matching 7 bases. The CDR3 consists of 17 residues. Trimming took 4 bases from V and 2 from J; bases not matched to a gene: 15. The germline V gene has CDR1 SGHRS and CDR2 YFSETQ. CDR3 sequence: CASSPEKYRGLAYEQYF. CDR3 in DNA: TGCGCCAGCAGCCCAGAGAAATACAGGGGTCTTGCCTACGAGCAGTACTTC.